Sequencing of this TCR beta chain was carried out in a study of beta chain features in type 1 diabetes. As for this clone: What it binds is unknown.

Reverse transcribing all isolated RNA meant expressed TCRB transcripts were sequenced. The assay was immunoSEQ multiplex PCR, and TCRdb's table has in-frame clones only and misses some. The repertoire holds over 650,000 clones, with about 14% as singletons. Study-wide results and limits: Possible PCR preference for shorter templates applied equally to patients and controls. Moderate but significant shortening of TCRB CDR3s was recorded in all four CD4+ subsets from Type 1 diabetes patients. There was a possibility that cDNA sequencing over-represented cells with high TCR expression.

A single heparinised draw of around 110 mL on average was taken per donor. Cell sorting via CD45RO/CCR7/CD25/CD127/CD95/CD27 was performed to obtain CD4+ naive, central memory, regulatory and stem cell-like memory cells. The CDR3 loop spans 16 amino acids. Per the germline V gene, CDR1 is LGHNA and CDR2 is YNFKEQ. Unmatched junction bases numbered 12, after V lost 1 base and J lost 7 bases. The TCR was taken from a man aged 18 to 35 with type 1 diabetes. What was sequenced was naive CD4+ T cells from blood. V usage is TRBV4-2 and J usage is TRBJ2-5; TRBD1 agrees at 7 bases. The CDR3, as DNA: TGTGCCAGCAGCCAAGTGGGGCCAGGGGGACACAGGACCCAGTACTTC. Translating gives CASSQVGPGGHRTQYF.